This T cell receptor beta chain was sequenced for a study of monozygotic twins with inflammatory bowel disease. A note on this clonotype: What it recognizes is unknown.

Findings of the study overall: Lower TCRbeta diversity (inverse Simpson) was seen in IBD patients than in healthy co-twins.

TCRdb re-called the 5' RACE reads and catalogs CDR3 proteins one per entry, DNA excluded. The repertoire shows approximately 390,000 distinct CDR3 sequences; the top ten hold roughly 2.5%. This CDR3 is 15 amino acids long. Germline V gene data show CDR1 as SQVTM and CDR2 as ANQGSEA. The chain joins TRBV29-1 to TRBJ2-3; TCRdb lists TRBD2, though no DNA is available to test this call. The sample consisted of blood. The TCR comes from a human donor with ulcerative colitis or Crohn's disease, or a healthy co-twin of an affected twin (not recorded which). The CDR3 reads CSGTSGSAQGDTQYF.